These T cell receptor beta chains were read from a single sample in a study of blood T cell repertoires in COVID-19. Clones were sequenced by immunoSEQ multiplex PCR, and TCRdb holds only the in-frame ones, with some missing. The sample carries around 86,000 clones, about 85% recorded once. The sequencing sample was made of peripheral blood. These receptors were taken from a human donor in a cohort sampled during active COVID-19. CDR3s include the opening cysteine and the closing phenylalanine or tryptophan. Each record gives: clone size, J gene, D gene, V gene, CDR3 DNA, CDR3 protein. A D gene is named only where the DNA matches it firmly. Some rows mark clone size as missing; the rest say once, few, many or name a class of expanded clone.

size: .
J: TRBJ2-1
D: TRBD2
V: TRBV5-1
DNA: TGCGCCAGCAGCGCCGGGACTAAACTCGGTGAGCAGTTCTTC
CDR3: CASSAGTKLGEQFF

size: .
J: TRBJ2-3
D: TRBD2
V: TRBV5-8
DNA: TGTGCCAGCAGCTTACTAGCGGGACTTAGCACAGATACGCAGTATTTT
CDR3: CASSLLAGLSTDTQYF

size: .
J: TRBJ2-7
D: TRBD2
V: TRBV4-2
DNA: TGTGCCAGCAGCCAAGAGACTAGCGGGTGGTTGTACGAGCAGTACTTC
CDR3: CASSQETSGWLYEQYF

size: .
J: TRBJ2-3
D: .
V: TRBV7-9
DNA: TGTGCCAGCAGCGCGGGACCTAGCTCTTCTAGCACAGATACGCAGTATTTT
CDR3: CASSAGPSSSSTDTQYF

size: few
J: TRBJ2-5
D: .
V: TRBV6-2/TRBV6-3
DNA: TGTGCCAGCAGCCGTAGCGGCCAAGAGACCCAGTACTTC
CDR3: CASSRSGQETQYF

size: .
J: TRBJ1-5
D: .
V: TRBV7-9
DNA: TGTGCCAGCAGCTTAGATCTGGGCCCAGGGCTTTTT
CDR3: CASSLDLGPGLF

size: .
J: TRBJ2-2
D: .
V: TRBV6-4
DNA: TGTGCCAGCAGTGAAGACTCCTTGGTCACCGGGGAGCTGTTTTTT
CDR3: CASSEDSLVTGELFF

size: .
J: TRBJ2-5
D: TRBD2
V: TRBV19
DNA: TGTGCCAGTAGTATCGCGGGAGTGGGGGAGACCCAGTACTTC
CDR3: CASSIAGVGETQYF

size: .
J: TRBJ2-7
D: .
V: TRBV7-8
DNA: TGTGCCAGCAGCCCTCGGACAGACCTTACCTACGAGCAGTACTTC
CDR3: CASSPRTDLTYEQYF

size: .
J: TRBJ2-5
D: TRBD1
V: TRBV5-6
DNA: TGTGCCAGCACCTGGGGGACAGGGATGGAGACCCAGTACTTC
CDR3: CASTWGTGMETQYF

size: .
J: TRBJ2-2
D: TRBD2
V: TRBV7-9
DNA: TGTGCCAGCAGCTCCCCCCCGACTAGCAGCTCGAGGGAGCTGTTTTTT
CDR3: CASSSPPTSSSRELFF